The 32 T cell receptor beta chains below come from one sample, sequenced in a study of T cells expressing NK-cell markers. After re-calling the 5' RACE reads, TCRdb lists one entry per CDR3 protein, DNA absent. The sample data list roughly 420,000 distinct CDR3 sequences. Sequenced sample: blood T cells: a sorted CD56 or NKG2C T cell subset, CD4+ or CD8+ T cells, or bulk PBMC T cells (not recorded which). The receptors shown here come from a woman aged 18-70 years in good health.

The V and J genes are TRBV19 and TRBJ2-2; TCRdb calls TRBD2, which cannot be checked without DNA. The CDR3 length is 14 residues. Per the germline V gene, CDR1 is LNHDA and CDR2 is SQIVND (reference sequence). CDR3 sequence reads: CASSIRTMPGELFF. Together with reference TRBV19 and TRBJ2-2, the CDR3 gives the full variable domain: DGGITQSPKYLFRKEGQNVTLSCEQNLNHDAMYWYRQDPGQGLRLIYYSQIVNDFQKGDIAEGYSVSREKKESFPLTVTSAQKNPTAFYLCASSIRTMPGELFFGEGSRLTVL.

The rearrangement links TRBV12-3 or TRBV12-4 to TRBJ2-3; TCRdb selects TRBD1, and the lack of DNA leaves this call unchecked. The CDR3 extends over 14 amino acids. Here the CDR3 reads CASTPGRVTDTQYF.

The rearrangement joins TRBV20-1 to TRBJ2-1. Germline CDR1 reads DFQATT; CDR2 reads SNEGSKA (reference sequence). CDR3 size: 15 residues. The CDR3 spells CSAPWGVSSYNEQFF.

The J gene is TRBJ2-1, the V gene TRBV24-1; absent DNA, TCRdb's TRBD1 call cannot be checked. Germline CDR1 KGHDR, CDR2 SFDVKD. This CDR3 contains 16 residues. This chain's CDR3 is CATSDTRAPGGNEQFF.

V and J are TRBV25-1 and TRBJ1-5; TCRdb's D gene call, TRBD1, goes unchecked for lack of DNA. Looked up from germline, CDR1 is MGHDK and CDR2 is SYGVNS. The CDR3 has 16 residues. CDR3 amino acids: CASSGRGGARNQPQHF.

The rearrangement joins TRBV4-3 to TRBJ2-7; TCRdb gives TRBD1 as the D gene, but with no DNA this cannot be confirmed. This CDR3 comprises 15 residues. Germline V gene sequence: CDR1 LGHNA, CDR2 YSLEER. The CDR3 protein is CASSQLAGISYEQYF.

V usage is TRBV12-3 or TRBV12-4 and J usage is TRBJ1-4; the D call from TCRdb, TRBD1, cannot be confirmed without DNA. The CDR3 loop spans 16 amino acids. The CDR3 loop is CASSTTGLVVKEKLFF.

This chain uses TRBV30 with TRBJ1-5; without DNA, the TCRdb call of TRBD1 cannot be checked. CDR1 GTSNPN and CDR2 SVGIG come from the germline V gene (reference sequence). CDR3 length: 13 residues. CDR3 protein: CAWKDRVGQPQHF.

This rearrangement joins TRBV14 to TRBJ2-1; the D gene TCRdb calls, TRBD2, cannot be checked with no DNA. CDR1 is SGHDN and CDR2 is FVKESK in the germline V gene. This CDR3 contains 16 residues. The CDR3 spells CASSQLASGRYNEQFF.

The CDR3 loop is CASSKTGGPGTDTQYF. This chain joins TRBV7-8 and TRBJ2-3; TCRdb calls TRBD2, which cannot be checked without DNA. CDR1 SGHVS and CDR2 FQNEAQ come from the germline V gene. The CDR3 length is 16 residues.

V and J are TRBV2 and TRBJ2-5; the TRBD1 assignment by TCRdb is unverifiable without DNA. In germline, CDR1 is SNHLY, CDR2 FYNNEI. The CDR3 covers 11 residues. CDR3 sequence: CASTPEETQYF.

The chain carries TRBV20-1 and TRBJ1-1; TCRdb gives TRBD1 as the D gene, but with no DNA this cannot be confirmed. The germline V gene encodes CDR1 DFQATT and CDR2 SNEGSKA (reference sequence). This CDR3 has 12 residues. CDR3 residues: CSGIQTNTEAFF.

This chain uses TRBV20-1 with TRBJ2-1. Germline V gives CDR1 DFQATT, CDR2 SNEGSKA (reference sequence). The CDR3 length is 13 residues. Here the CDR3 reads CSAHKDGEPEQFF.

The chain links TRBV20-1 to TRBJ1-2; lacking DNA, the TRBD1 call made by TCRdb goes unchecked. The CDR3 covers 13 residues. In germline, CDR1 is DFQATT, CDR2 SNEGSKA (reference sequence). CDR3 loop: CSARESTGAGYTF.

The V gene is TRBV29-1, the J gene TRBJ2-7; TCRdb returns TRBD2, unconfirmable since there is no DNA. The CDR3 loop spans 14 amino acids. From germline, CDR1 is SQVTM and CDR2 ANQGSEA. The CDR3: CSVANSGRSYEQYF.

This chain joins TRBV12-3 or TRBV12-4 and TRBJ1-4. The CDR3 is made up of 12 amino acids. CDR3 sequence: CASSYTNEKLFF.

V gene TRBV6-5 combines with J gene TRBJ2-3. CDR1 and CDR2 from the germline V gene are MNHEY and SVGAGI. This CDR3 has 15 residues. The CDR3 spells CASSYSKAYTDTQYF.

The chain is built from TRBV5-1 and TRBJ2-3; TCRdb calls TRBD2, which cannot be checked without DNA. Germline V gene lookup returns CDR1 SGHRS and CDR2 YFSETQ. The CDR3 has 15 amino acids. The CDR3 sequence is CASSSEGLSTDTQYF.

The chain is built from TRBV7-9 and TRBJ2-1; the TRBD2 assignment by TCRdb is unverifiable without DNA. Looked up from germline, CDR1 is SEHNR and CDR2 is FQNEAQ (reference sequence). CDR3 length: 16 residues. CDR3 protein: CASSFLLAGGGNEQFF.

The V call is TRBV12-3 or TRBV12-4, the J call TRBJ1-2; the D call of TRBD1 rests on TCRdb alone, since no DNA is present to check it. The CDR3 has 14 residues. CDR3 region: CASSLGDKNYGYTF.

The chain joins TRBV12-3 or TRBV12-4 to TRBJ2-6; TCRdb proposes TRBD2, but this gene call is untestable without DNA. The CDR3 extends over 14 amino acids. This CDR3 is CAGGWGAGANVLTF.

The chain couples TRBV7-2 to TRBJ1-1; TCRdb proposes TRBD1, but this gene call is untestable without DNA. This CDR3 has 13 amino acids. Germline V gene lookup returns CDR1 SGHTA and CDR2 FQGNSA. The CDR3 here is CASLKGVGTEAFF. Full variable domain (rest looked up from reference TRBV7-2 and TRBJ1-1): GAGVSQSPSNKVTEKGKDVELRCDPISGHTALYWYRQSLGQGLEFLIYFQGNSAPDKSGLPSDRFSAERTGGSVSTLTIQRTQQEDSAVYLCASLKGVGTEAFFGQGTRLTVV.

CDR3 sequence reads: CASGLATWDEQFF. The chain employs TRBV28 and TRBJ2-1; TCRdb calls TRBD2, which cannot be checked without DNA. CDR1 is MDHEN and CDR2 is SYDVKM in the germline V gene. This CDR3 comprises 13 residues.

The chain combines TRBV7-2 with TRBJ2-1; the D gene TCRdb calls, TRBD2, cannot be checked with no DNA. The CDR3 sequence is 16 residues long. Germline CDR1 is SGHTA and CDR2 is FQGNSA. This CDR3 reads CASSLNGGTIGNEQFF.

This chain links TRBV15 with TRBJ1-5. Looked up from germline, CDR1 is LNHNV and CDR2 is YYDKDF (reference sequence). This CDR3 is 14 amino acids long. The CDR3 sequence is CATSRQDSYQPQHF.

This chain uses TRBV18 with TRBJ2-5. The CDR3 spans 16 residues. Germline-derived CDR1 and CDR2 are KGHSH and LQKENI. CDR3 sequence: CASSPMDLDYQETQYF. Full variable domain (outside the CDR3, taken from reference TRBV18 and TRBJ2-5): NAGVMQNPRHLVRRRGQEARLRCSPMKGHSHVYWYRQLPEEGLKFMVYLQKENIIDESGMPKERFSAEFPKEGPSILRIQQVVRGDSAAYFCASSPMDLDYQETQYFGPGTRLLVL.

The V and J genes are TRBV12-3 or TRBV12-4 and TRBJ2-7. The CDR3 consists of 12 residues. CDR3 amino acids: CASSYTSYEQYF.

This chain's CDR3 is CASSPGLTLSRDYEQYF. This chain connects TRBV5-6 to TRBJ2-7; as DNA is missing, the TRBD2 call by TCRdb cannot be tested. The CDR3 contains 17 residues. The germline gives CDR1 SGHDT, CDR2 YYEEEE.

Frequency places this clonotype as medium-sized. The chain is built from TRBV9 and TRBJ2-2; no DNA is available, so the TRBD1 call from TCRdb remains unchecked. The CDR3 is made up of 15 amino acids. Germline V lookup: CDR1 SGDLS, CDR2 YYNGEE. CDR3 amino acids: CASSPRTGNTGELFF.

The chain recombines TRBV20-1 with TRBJ2-5; checking the TCRdb D call of TRBD1 is not possible without DNA. CDR1 and CDR2 (germline): DFQATT, SNEGSKA (reference sequence). The CDR3 has 17 amino acids. CDR3 in amino acids: CSARGPPSGQGVETQYF.

The chain has TRBV20-1 and TRBJ2-5; without DNA, the TCRdb call of TRBD1 cannot be checked. The CDR3 spans 17 residues. Germline loops: CDR1 DFQATT, CDR2 SNEGSKA (reference sequence). The CDR3 loop is CSARETTTDRIRETQYF.

The chain carries TRBV7-2 and TRBJ2-1. The germline V gene has CDR1 SGHTA and CDR2 FQGNSA. The length of the CDR3 is 16 residues. The CDR3 region is CASSLDAGAHYNEQFF.